One and the same sample provided the 17 T cell receptor beta chains below, sequenced in a study of somatic mutations in cytotoxic T cells in rheumatoid arthritis (TCRdb year 2017). To prepare the library, the immunoSEQ multiplex PCR assay was applied. TCRdb retrieved this table from immuneACCESS and kept in-frame rearrangements only. Not all clones are present; in checked studies, unresolved V genes account for under half, and no reason is known for the remainder. For this sample there are fewer than 25,000 clones; over 75% appear just once. Roughly 10% of the sample rests with the top ten. Sequenced: CD8+ T cells sorted from blood. The receptors were gathered from a woman between 45 and 65 years old in good health.

This clone was seen a few times. The chain links TRBV4-2 to TRBJ2-5, with 9 bases matching TRBD1. CDR1 is LGHNA and CDR2 is YNFKEQ in the germline V gene. CDR3 length equals 17 residues. The trim removed 3 bases at V and 4 bases at J, leaving 12 bases unmatched. The DNA for the CDR3 is TGTGCCAGCAGCCACACAGGGGGCGCTGGGGCTGGAGAGACCCAGTACTTC. Translating gives CASSHTGGAGAGETQYF.

The table lists this clone with a count of one. The V gene is TRBV4-1, the J gene TRBJ1-1; D remains unclear. Deletions cut 1 base from V and 1 base from J, with 13 bases between. Germline CDR1 reads MGHRA; CDR2 reads YSYEKL. The CDR3 is 16 amino acids. CDR3 nucleotide sequence: TGCGCCAGCAGCCAAGGGCCGAACAGCTGGAACACTGAAGCTTTCTTT. Protein: CASSQGPNSWNTEAFF.

This clone was seen just once. The genes are TRBV19 and TRBJ2-7; D might be TRBD1 or TRBD2, each matching 5 bases. Trimming pared 5 bases from V and 1 base from J, leaving 12 bases between. Germline CDR1 LNHDA, CDR2 SQIVND (reference sequence). This CDR3 has 14 residues. The DNA of the CDR3 is TGTGCCAGTAGTCCGGGACCCCTATCCTACGAGCAGTACTTC. It yields the protein CASSPGPLSYEQYF. Full variable domain (rest looked up from reference TRBV19 and TRBJ2-7): DGGITQSPKYLFRKEGQNVTLSCEQNLNHDAMYWYRQDPGQGLRLIYYSQIVNDFQKGDIAEGYSVSREKKESFPLTVTSAQKNPTAFYLCASSPGPLSYEQYFGPGTRLTVT.

This chain connects TRBV7-9 to TRBJ2-5; D gene ambiguous. Germline V gives CDR1 SEHNR, CDR2 FQNEAQ (reference sequence). The CDR3 sequence is 14 residues long. The V and J ends lost 1 base and 4 bases respectively, with 10 bases between them. For the CDR3, the DNA is TGTGCCAGCAGCTTAGAGTTTGATCTAGAGACCCAGTACTTC. It is translated as CASSLEFDLETQYF.

Relative to its sample, this clone is large (0.1 to 1%). The chain is built from TRBV19 and TRBJ2-7, with 11 bases matching TRBD2. The germline gives CDR1 LNHDA, CDR2 SQIVND (reference sequence). V was pared by 6 bases and J by 4 bases, with 8 bases of the junction left unmatched. The CDR3 is 15 amino acids. This chain's CDR3 is CASSETSGRTYEQYF. In nucleotides, the CDR3 is TGTGCCAGTAGCGAAACTAGCGGGAGAACATACGAGCAGTACTTC.

This rearrangement joins TRBV7-8 to TRBJ2-5; TRBD2 agrees at 11 bases. The germline CDR1 and CDR2 sequences are SGHVS and FQNEAQ. This CDR3 has 16 residues. Trimming at V came to 1 base and at J to 1 base, leaving 2 bases not matched to a gene. CDR3 DNA: TGTGCCAGCAGCTTAGAACTAGCGGGGGTCCAAGAGACCCAGTACTTC. It translates to CASSLELAGVQETQYF.

This chain links TRBV7-9 with TRBJ1-1; 8 nucleotides line up with TRBD1. V trimming: 6 bases; J trimming: 8 bases; junction bases outside the gene matches: 11. The CDR3 loop spans 14 amino acids. Germline V gene lookup returns CDR1 SEHNR and CDR2 FQNEAQ (reference sequence). The CDR3 DNA reads as TGTGCCAGCAGAACCGTCGGCCGGACAGGGGAAGCTTTCTTT. Translated: CASRTVGRTGEAFF. Full variable domain (outside the CDR3, taken from reference TRBV7-9 and TRBJ1-1): DTGVSQNPRHKITKRGQNVTFRCDPISEHNRLYWYRQTLGQGPEFLTYFQNEAQLEKSRLLSDRFSAERPKGSFSTLEIQRTEQGDSAMYLCASRTVGRTGEAFFGQGTRLTVV.

The chain uses TRBV27 and TRBJ2-2; D is undetermined. The CDR3 spans 16 residues. Trimming shortened V by 2 bases and J by 0 bases, and 10 bases separated the two germline ends. The germline gives CDR1 MNHEY, CDR2 SMNVEV (reference sequence). DNA of the CDR3: TGTGCCAGCAGTTTAGGGGTCGGCGCGAACACCGGGGAGCTGTTTTTT. It yields the protein CASSLGVGANTGELFF.

V and J are TRBV7-9 and TRBJ2-3, with a possible D match to TRBD1 (5 bases). Germline CDR1 and CDR2: SEHNR and FQNEAQ (reference sequence). Trimming stripped 5 bases from V and 11 bases from J, with 17 bases between. CDR3 size: 13 residues. The CDR3 reads CASSPPQGDGQYF. CDR3 DNA: TGTGCCAGCAGCCCCCCCCAAGGGGATGGGCAGTATTTT.

The chain is built from TRBV4-3 and TRBJ1-1, with 10 bases that match TRBD1. Losses at the gene ends were 4 bases for V and 0 bases for J; bases not matched to a gene: 5. Germline V gene lookup returns CDR1 LGHNA and CDR2 YSLEER. This CDR3 spans 16 amino acids. Here the CDR3 DNA reads TGCGCCAGCAGCCGAGACAGGGGGCCGTTGAACACTGAAGCTTTCTTT. Amino acid sequence: CASSRDRGPLNTEAFF.

The J gene is TRBJ2-3, the V gene TRBV4-1; no clear D gene. CDR1 is MGHRA, CDR2 YSYEKL, per germline. The germline V and J ends were trimmed by 0 bases and 2 bases, with 6 bases remaining between them. This CDR3 has 14 amino acids. In nucleotides, the CDR3 is TGCGCCAGCAGCCAAGATAGCCCCACAGATACGCAGTATTTT. Translating it yields CASSQDSPTDTQYF.

The chain combines TRBV6-6 with TRBJ1-4; 8 bases are a match to TRBD1. The CDR3 sequence is 16 residues long. After removal of 0 bases from V and 5 bases from J, the junction contained 5 bases not matched to a gene. In germline, CDR1 is MNHNY, CDR2 SVGAGI (reference sequence). As DNA, the CDR3 is TGTGCCAGCAGTTACTCGGTGGGACAGGACAATGAAAAACTGTTTTTT. Protein product: CASSYSVGQDNEKLFF.

The chain couples TRBV29-1 to TRBJ1-2, with D uncertain. Trimming removed 0 bases at V and 8 bases at J, with 13 bases between. This CDR3 spans 13 amino acids. Germline V CDR1 and CDR2: SQVTM, ANQGSEA. CDR3 sequence reads: CSVEDLEGSGYTF. As DNA, the CDR3 is TGCAGCGTTGAAGATTTGGAGGGTTCCGGCTACACCTTC.

The genes are TRBV7-2 and TRBJ2-7, with 14 positions matching TRBD2. V gave up 1 base and J gave up 0 bases; unmatched junction bases: 5. CDR1 and CDR2 (germline): SGHTA, FQGNSA. This CDR3 contains 18 residues. CDR3 coding DNA: TGTGCCAGCAGCTTAGGACTAGCGGGGGGGCCCCTCTCCTACGAGCAGTACTTC. Residues: CASSLGLAGGPLSYEQYF.

This chain connects TRBV16 to TRBJ2-3; TRBD2 is a possible D gene (6 bases). V was clipped by 3 bases and J by 4 bases, with 11 bases between them. CDR3 length equals 14 residues. CDR1 is KGHSY, CDR2 FQNENV, per germline. The CDR3: CASSHPGEADTQYF. CDR3 DNA sequence: TGTGCCAGCAGCCACCCCGGGGAGGCAGATACGCAGTATTTT.

V usage is TRBV28 and J usage is TRBJ2-7; D not resolved. V was shortened by 6 bases and J by 3 bases, with 12 bases between the two germline ends. The CDR3 length is 13 residues. Looked up from germline, CDR1 is MDHEN and CDR2 is SYDVKM. CDR3 protein: CASSPRWIYEQYF. DNA of the CDR3: TGTGCCAGCAGCCCCAGGTGGATCTACGAGCAGTACTTC.

V and J are TRBV7-2 and TRBJ1-2; TRBD1 agrees at 10 bases. The germline V gene has CDR1 SGHTA and CDR2 FQGNSA. CDR3 length equals 17 residues. V dropped 5 bases and J dropped 8; count of bases not matched to a gene: 17. This CDR3 reads CASSPDRGRAFLLGYTF. DNA for the CDR3: TGTGCCAGCAGCCCAGACAGGGGGCGCGCATTCCTCCTCGGCTACACCTTC.